The clone carrying this TCR beta chain was seen many times. These data belong to a study of T cells in Graves' hyperthyroidism and ophthalmopathy. There were TCR beta CDR3 regions amplified from RNA transcripts. A set of HTBI primers served as the primers for a first-round RT-PCR of the TCR CDR3. TCRdb called the multiplex PCR reads again in MiXCR, with one record for every CDR3 protein. The sample consists of roughly 260,000 distinct CDR3 sequences, about 15% of them appearing once. The CDR3 has 13 amino acids. Trimming took 8 bases from V and 1 from J, leaving 12 bases between them. CDR1 MDHEN and CDR2 SYDVKM come from the germline V gene.

Sequencing input: blood. V and J are TRBV28 and TRBJ2-7; D is unclear. The receptor was isolated from a woman aged 40 to 49 with Graves' hyperthyroidism that later progressed to Graves' ophthalmopathy. The CDR3 DNA follows: TGTGCCAGCCTTTCAGTGAGATCCTACGAGCAGTACTTC. Its protein is CASLSVRSYEQYF.